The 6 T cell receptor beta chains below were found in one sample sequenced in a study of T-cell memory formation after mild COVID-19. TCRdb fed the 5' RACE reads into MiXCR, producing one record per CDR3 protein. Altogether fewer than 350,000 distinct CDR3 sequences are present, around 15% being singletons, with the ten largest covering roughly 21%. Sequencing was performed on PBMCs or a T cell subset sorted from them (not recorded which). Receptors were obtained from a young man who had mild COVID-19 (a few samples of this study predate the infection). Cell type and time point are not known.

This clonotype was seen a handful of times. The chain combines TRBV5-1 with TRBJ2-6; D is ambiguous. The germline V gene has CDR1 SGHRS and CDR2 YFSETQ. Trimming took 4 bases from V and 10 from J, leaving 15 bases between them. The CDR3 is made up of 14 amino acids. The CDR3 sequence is CASSTPGSKNVLTF. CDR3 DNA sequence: TGCGCCAGCAGCACCCCAGGTTCAAAGAACGTCCTGACTTTC.

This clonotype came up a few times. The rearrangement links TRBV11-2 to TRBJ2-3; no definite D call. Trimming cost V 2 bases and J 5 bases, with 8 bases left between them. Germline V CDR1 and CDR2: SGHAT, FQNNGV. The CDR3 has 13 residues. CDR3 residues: CASSLWVEDTQYF. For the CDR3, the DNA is TGTGCCAGCAGCTTATGGGTTGAAGATACGCAGTATTTT.

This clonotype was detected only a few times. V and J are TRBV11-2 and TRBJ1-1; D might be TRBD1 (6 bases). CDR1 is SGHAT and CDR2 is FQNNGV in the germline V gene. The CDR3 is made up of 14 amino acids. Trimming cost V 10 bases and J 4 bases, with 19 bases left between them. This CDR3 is CATQGNSLSTEAFF. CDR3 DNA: TGTGCCACCCAGGGGAACAGCCTTAGCACTGAAGCTTTCTTT.

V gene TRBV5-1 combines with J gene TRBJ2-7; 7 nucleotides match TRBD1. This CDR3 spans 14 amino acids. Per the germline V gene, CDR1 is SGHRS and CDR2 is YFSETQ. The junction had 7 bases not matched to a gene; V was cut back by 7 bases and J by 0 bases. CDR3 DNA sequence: TGCGCCAGCTTCGACAGGGATACCTCCTACGAGCAGTACTTC. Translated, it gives CASFDRDTSYEQYF.

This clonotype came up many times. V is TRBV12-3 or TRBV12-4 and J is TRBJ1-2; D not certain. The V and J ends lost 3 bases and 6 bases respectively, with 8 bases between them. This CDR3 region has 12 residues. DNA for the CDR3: TGTGCCAGCAGTTTTGGTCGCCATGGCTACACCTTC. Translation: CASSFGRHGYTF.

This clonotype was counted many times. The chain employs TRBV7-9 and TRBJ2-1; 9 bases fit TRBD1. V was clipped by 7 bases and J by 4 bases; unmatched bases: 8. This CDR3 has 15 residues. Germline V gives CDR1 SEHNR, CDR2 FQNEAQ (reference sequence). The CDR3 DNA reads TGTGCCAGCACCCAGACGGGACAGGGTTACAATGAGCAGTTCTTC. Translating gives CASTQTGQGYNEQFF. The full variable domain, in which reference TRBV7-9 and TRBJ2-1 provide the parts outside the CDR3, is DTGVSQNPRHKITKRGQNVTFRCDPISEHNRLYWYRQTLGQGPEFLTYFQNEAQLEKSRLLSDRFSAERPKGSFSTLEIQRTEQGDSAMYLCASTQTGQGYNEQFFGPGTRLTVL.